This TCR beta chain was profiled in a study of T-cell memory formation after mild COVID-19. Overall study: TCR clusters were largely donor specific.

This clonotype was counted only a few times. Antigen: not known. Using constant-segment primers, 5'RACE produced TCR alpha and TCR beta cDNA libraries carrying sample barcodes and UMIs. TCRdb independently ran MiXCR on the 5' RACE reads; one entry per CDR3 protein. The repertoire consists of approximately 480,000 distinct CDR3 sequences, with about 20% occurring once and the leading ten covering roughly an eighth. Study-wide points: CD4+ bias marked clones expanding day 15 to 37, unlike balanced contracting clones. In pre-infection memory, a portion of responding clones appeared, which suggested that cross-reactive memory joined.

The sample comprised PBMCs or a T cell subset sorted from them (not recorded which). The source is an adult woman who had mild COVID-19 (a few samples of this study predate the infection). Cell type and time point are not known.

The CDR3 region has the DNA TGTGCCACCAGTGACCGCGGGCCCAGCAATCAGCCCCAGCATTTT. It yields the protein CATSDRGPSNQPQHF. The rearrangement uses TRBV24-1 and TRBJ1-5, with D unresolved. Trimming stripped 4 bases from V and 1 base from J, with 10 bases between. In germline, CDR1 is KGHDR, CDR2 SFDVKD. CDR3 length: 15 amino acids.